This T cell receptor beta chain was recorded in a study of shared clonotypes between healthy human individuals. In regard to this clone: Its antigen is unidentified.

Study-level findings and limits: Naive subsets typically showed greater estimated richness than memory subsets.

The input for sorted-subset replicate PCRs was 200 ng DNA, 25,000 to 30,000 T cell genomes. This table comes from immunoSEQ multiplex PCR, and its TCRdb copy is limited to in-frame clones, with some not included. The sample shows about 2.2 million clones, roughly 93% of them seen only once. CD45RO negativity and positive selection for CCR7 defined naive CD8 cells, a population that excluded terminally differentiated effector memory CD45RA+ cells. V shed 6 bases, J shed 2 bases, and the junction held 7 bases outside the gene matches. Germline values: CDR1 LGHNA, CDR2 YNFKEQ. The CDR3 contains 15 residues.

The sequencing sample was made of naive CD8+ T cells from PBMCs. This rearrangement joins TRBV4-2 to TRBJ2-7; 10 bases map to TRBD2. The source of this sequence is a man aged 18-30 years in good health. Some clones in this sample may be carry-over from other donors' samples. CDR3 coding DNA: TGTGCCAGCAGGCCGGGACTAGCGCCAGCCTACGAGCAGTACTTC. It codes for CASRPGLAPAYEQYF.